The 7 T cell receptor beta chains reported below all come from one sample, sequenced in a study of cytomegalovirus exposure and HLA in healthy donors. 60 Vbeta and 13 Jbeta primers were used in PCR. Clones were sequenced by immunoSEQ multiplex PCR, and TCRdb holds only the in-frame ones, with some missing. Counted here are 90,000 to 140,000 clones, around 84% occurring once; the ten biggest clones make up around 1.2%. Sequencing was performed on PBMCs. The receptors shown here come from a man aged 30 to 45 in good health and CMV-seronegative.

The chain couples TRBV14 to TRBJ2-2; 9 bases match TRBD2. Losses at the gene ends were 4 bases for V and 5 bases for J; bases not matched to a gene: 5. Germline V lookup: CDR1 SGHDN, CDR2 FVKESK. CDR3 length: 15 amino acids. CDR3 nucleotides: TGTGCCAGCAGCCGGATAGCGGGAGAAACCGGGGAGCTGTTTTTT. Its protein is CASSRIAGETGELFF.

This clone has only one observation. This chain joins TRBV11-3 and TRBJ2-2; D unresolved. V lost 5 bases to trimming and J lost 2 bases, with 6 bases between them. Germline lookup yields CDR1 SGHNT and CDR2 YENEEA. The length of the CDR3 is 13 residues. The CDR3 DNA reads as TGTGCCAGCAGCCTGGCAAACACCGGGGAGCTGTTTTTT. Translating it yields CASSLANTGELFF.

In regard to this clone: This specimen includes other DNA sequences encoding the same CDR3. The chain combines TRBV7-2 with TRBJ2-7, with 7 bases matching TRBD2. Germline trimming cut 0 bases from V and 4 bases from J; bases unmatched to any gene: 3. CDR3 size: 14 residues. In germline, CDR1 is SGHTA, CDR2 FQGNSA. CDR3 sequence reads: CASSLAGGPYEQYF. The CDR3 bases are TGTGCCAGCAGCTTAGCGGGAGGGCCTTACGAGCAGTACTTC.

The chain links TRBV28 to TRBJ1-6, with D tentatively TRBD1 (6 bases). This CDR3 spans 16 amino acids. V was shortened by 6 bases and J by 0 bases, with 12 bases between the two germline ends. Germline assignment: CDR1 MDHEN and CDR2 SYDVKM. The CDR3 sequence is CASRLDSSSYNSPLHF. The CDR3, as DNA: TGTGCCAGCAGGTTGGACAGTAGCTCCTATAATTCACCCCTCCACTTT.

Turning to this clone: The DNA is left out, because the CDR3 cannot be placed on it with certainty; the CDR3 is given as TCRdb lists it. The chain employs TRBV29-1 and TRBJ1-2; the table's D call, TRBD1, was not checked against the DNA. Germline CDR1 is SQVTM and CDR2 is ANQGSEA. The CDR3 is made up of 14 amino acids, end residues included. The CDR3 sequence: CSVSRTGFGNGYTF.

This clone was seen a single time. The chain couples TRBV18 to TRBJ1-1; D perhaps matches TRBD1 (5 bases). There are 14 residues in the CDR3. Trimming shortened V by 5 bases and J by 0 bases, and 10 bases separated the two germline ends. Per the germline V gene, CDR1 is KGHSH and CDR2 is LQKENI. The CDR3 coding sequence is TGTGCCAGCTCATCCGACAGATTGAACACTGAAGCTTTCTTT. Protein: CASSSDRLNTEAFF.

J is TRBJ2-3 and V is TRBV2; TRBD2 is a possible D gene (6 bases). The CDR3 is 14 amino acids. With 6 bases removed from V and 4 bases from J, the gap between germline ends came to 14 bases. Germline V gene lookup returns CDR1 SNHLY and CDR2 FYNNEI. The CDR3 reads CASRRNPGADTQYF. Written as DNA, the CDR3 is TGTGCCAGCAGGAGGAACCCGGGGGCAGATACGCAGTATTTT.